The subject of this entry is one T cell receptor beta chain. The data belong to a study of blood T cell repertoires in COVID-19. On the study more broadly: The cDNA or gDNA used as material had been derived from T cells, B-cell-depleted T cells, or PBMCs.

This CDR3 is built from 15 residues. V was trimmed by 9 bases and J by 0 bases, leaving 15 bases between them. CDR1 is SNHLY, CDR2 FYNNEI, per germline. Sequencing was performed with immunoSEQ multiplex PCR; in TCRdb, only in-frame clones are kept and a portion is missing. The data show some 180,000 clones, roughly 90% seen once. V usage is TRBV2 and J usage is TRBJ1-5; D remains ambiguous. This TCR was sampled from a man aged 50 or older with acute or convalescent COVID-19. Sequencing was done on a sample of peripheral blood. The CDR3 DNA follows: TGTGCCAGTACACAATACGGGTATAGCAATCAGCCCCAGCATTTT. Its translation is CASTQYGYSNQPQHF.